The clone carrying this T cell receptor (beta chain) has only a few counts. Its matching antigen is unknown. This same CDR3 is encoded by further DNA sequences in the sample. This sample is drawn from a study of cytomegalovirus exposure and HLA in healthy donors. In the PCR, 60 Vbeta and 13 Jbeta primers were used. Original handling: Roughly 9.9 million shared chains were among the about 80 million unique TCR beta chains that a later analysis counted. Repertoires were generated with immunoSEQ multiplex PCR, while TCRdb's copy carries only in-frame clones and drops some. Clonal size and the V and J genes are those of that table, whereas D and trimming came from the DNA. The sample yields fewer than 200,000 clones, approximately 84% seen once. This CDR3 has 16 amino acids. Trimming cost V 6 bases and J 0 bases; bases outside gene matches: 2. The germline V gene has CDR1 LNHDA and CDR2 SQIVND (reference sequence).

General study findings and limits: Presence/absence results assume similar sequencing depth per donor, which may not hold.

The chain uses TRBV19 and TRBJ2-1; 13 bases are a match to TRBD2. The sequenced sample was PBMCs. The source of this sequence is a female donor in good health and CMV-seronegative. The CDR3 loop is CASSRTSGSSYNEQFF. The CDR3 nucleotides read TGTGCCAGTAGCCGGACTAGCGGGAGCTCCTACAATGAGCAGTTCTTC.